The next 10 T cell receptor beta chains were all read from a single sample in a study of shared clonotypes between healthy human individuals. Sequencing was performed with immunoSEQ multiplex PCR; in TCRdb, only in-frame clones are kept and a portion is missing. The top ten clones hold approximately 0.39% of a sample with approximately 2,300,000 clones, 85% to 95% of them seen once. The material sequenced was naive CD4+ T cells from PBMCs. Subset specified: CD45RA+ positively selected. These receptors all stem from a man between 18 and 35 years old in good health. Some clones in this sample may be carry-over from other donors' samples.

This chain joins TRBV2 and TRBJ2-1; 14 positions agree with TRBD2. CDR3 length equals 16 residues. With 5 bases clipped from V and 8 bases from J, the junction kept 8 bases outside the gene matches. Germline V gene data show CDR1 as SNHLY and CDR2 as FYNNEI. In nucleotides, the CDR3 is TGTGCCAGCAGTCCCGGACTAGCGGGAGGAGCAGATGAGCAGTTCTTC. As protein: CASSPGLAGGADEQFF.

The chain recombines TRBV5-6 with TRBJ1-1; tentatively, D is TRBD1 (5 bases). The CDR3 is 14 residues long. The germline V gene has CDR1 SGHDT and CDR2 YYEEEE. The germline V and J ends were trimmed by 3 bases and 4 bases, with 13 bases remaining between them. This CDR3 reads CASSSGVAGTEAFF. CDR3 nucleotide sequence: TGTGCCAGCAGCTCGGGGGTAGCGGGCACTGAAGCTTTCTTT.

The chain has TRBV11-2 and TRBJ1-2; maybe TRBD1 (6 bases). Trimming left V 1 base short and J 5 bases short, with 11 bases between. CDR3 size: 14 residues. The germline V gene has CDR1 SGHAT and CDR2 FQNNGV. The CDR3 reads CASSLGWGAYGYTF. For the CDR3, the DNA is TGTGCCAGCAGCTTAGGGTGGGGGGCGTATGGCTACACCTTC.

The chain employs TRBV4-1 and TRBJ2-1, with 11 bases that match TRBD2. The CDR3 runs 16 residues. V gave up 2 bases and J gave up 4 bases; unmatched junction bases: 4. The V gene's germline CDR1 is MGHRA and CDR2 YSYEKL. CDR3 sequence (DNA): TGCGCCAGCAGCCAACCGGGACTAGCGGTATACAATGAGCAGTTCTTC. Translation gives CASSQPGLAVYNEQFF.

The V and J genes are TRBV7-2 and TRBJ2-7, with 10 bases that match TRBD1. V shed 0 bases and J 0 bases; nucleotides not matched to a gene: 14. The CDR3 covers 20 residues. Per germline, CDR1 SGHTA and CDR2 FQGNSA. The DNA for the CDR3 is TGTGCCAGCAGCTTAGCGGACCGGGACAGGGGCCTAATGAGCTCCTACGAGCAGTACTTC. Protein product: CASSLADRDRGLMSSYEQYF.

The chain joins TRBV5-4 to TRBJ1-2, with 9 bases fitting TRBD1. Germline V CDR1 and CDR2: SGHNT, YYREEE (reference sequence). The trim removed 2 bases at V and 8 bases at J, leaving 10 bases unmatched. The CDR3 consists of 15 residues. CDR3 sequence reads: CASSFIGRTGDGYTF. DNA for the CDR3: TGTGCCAGCAGCTTCATCGGTAGGACAGGGGACGGCTACACCTTC.

The chain carries TRBV10-3 and TRBJ2-1; TRBD2 aligns across 8 bases. The junction had 8 bases not matched to a gene; V was cut back by 5 bases and J by 2 bases. Looked up from germline, CDR1 is ENHRY and CDR2 is SYGVKD. The length of the CDR3 is 16 residues. The CDR3 sequence is CAISKGLADTYNEQFF. In DNA, the CDR3 is TGTGCCATCAGTAAAGGACTAGCAGACACCTACAATGAGCAGTTCTTC.

The rearrangement uses TRBV6-5 and TRBJ1-5; D remains ambiguous. The V end lost 6 bases, the J end lost 3 bases, and 12 bases lay between the germline ends. Germline CDR1 is MNHEY and CDR2 is SVGAGI. The CDR3 consists of 14 residues. CDR3 sequence reads: CASSPGRFNQPQHF. The CDR3 DNA sequence: TGTGCCAGCAGCCCAGGACGATTCAATCAGCCCCAGCATTTT.

The chain is built from TRBV2 and TRBJ2-3; D gene unclear. Germline V gives CDR1 SNHLY, CDR2 FYNNEI. This CDR3 comprises 11 residues. V was pared by 6 bases and J by 6 bases, with 7 bases between. The CDR3: CASRDLDTQYF. The DNA for the CDR3 is TGTGCCAGCAGAGACTTGGATACGCAGTATTTT.

The chain employs TRBV9 and TRBJ2-1, with 11 bases that match TRBD2. The germline V gene encodes CDR1 SGDLS and CDR2 YYNGEE. V was pared by 1 base and J by 6 bases, with 12 bases of the junction left unmatched. The CDR3 is made up of 18 amino acids. The CDR3 loop is CASSVLAGGPYSGNEQFF. DNA of the CDR3: TGTGCCAGCAGCGTATTAGCGGGAGGGCCTTATTCCGGCAATGAGCAGTTCTTC.